This T cell receptor beta chain was captured by sequencing in a study of PD-1 blockade in classical Hodgkin lymphoma. Assay: immunoSEQ multiplex PCR; the TCRdb copy retains only in-frame clones and omits some. In the table there are around 13,000 clones, 88% of which are singletons. Findings and caveats of the study: Baseline TCR diversity was reportedly lower in newly diagnosed patients than healthy donors. Repertoires differed for reasons still undefined, possibly disease activity or prior therapy.

CDR1 is LGHNA, CDR2 YSLEER, per germline. This CDR3 region has 15 residues. Germline trimming cut 1 base from V and 6 bases from J; bases unmatched to any gene: 3. Remarks on this clone: The antigen remains unidentified.

Stated time point: cycle 4 day 1 (C4D1), after more than five weeks of nivolumab. Autologous stem cell transplantation was followed by relapse in every patient, and brentuximab vedotin exposure varied. With magnetic negative selection, CD4+ T cells were purified from PBMCs that had been thawed. Best overall response was complete response, partial response or progressive disease in these relapsed/refractory classical Hodgkin lymphoma patients. Sequencing was performed on CD4+ T cells from blood, taken before the fourth cycle of nivolumab. V is TRBV4-3 and J is TRBJ1-6; TRBD1 matches 7 bases. The clonotype comes from a human donor with classical Hodgkin lymphoma. The chain's CDR3 is CASSQAGTANSPLHF. CDR3 in DNA: TGCGCCAGCAGCCAAGCCGGGACAGCTAATTCACCCCTCCACTTT.